The source of this T cell receptor (beta chain) is a study of blood T cell repertoires in COVID-19. V shed 10 bases and J shed 11 bases, with 15 bases lying between them. The CDR3 length is 11 residues. Per the germline V gene, CDR1 is MDHEN and CDR2 is SYDVKM. In the authors' methods: How many nucleated cells were present was estimated from reference gene primer amplification. The protocol was immunoSEQ multiplex PCR, while the TCRdb copy is restricted to in-frame clones and leaves out a portion. V and J calls and clone size follow that table, whereas D and trimming were derived from the DNA. The sample lists 400,000 to 550,000 clones, 80% to 90% seen once, with 4% to 5.5% in the top ten.

The chain couples TRBV28 to TRBJ1-5; no definite D call. The source material was peripheral blood. This clonotype was obtained from a woman aged 25 to 39 with acute or convalescent COVID-19. In DNA form, the CDR3 reads TGTGCCACCAAAGCGGGGAGGTCCCAGCATTTT. Translated, it gives CATKAGRSQHF. The full variable domain, rest sourced from reference TRBV28 and TRBJ1-5, is DVKVTQSSRYLVKRTGEKVFLECVQDMDHENMFWYRQDPGLGLRLIYFSYDVKMKEKGDIPEGYSVSREKKERFSLILESASTNQTSMYLCATKAGRSQHFGDGTRLSIL.